These T cell receptor beta chains were read from a single sample in a study of OX40 agonist ivuxolimab in advanced cancers. TCRdb's copy holds only in-frame clones and misses some; the assay was immunoSEQ multiplex PCR. The table includes about 53,000 clones, 85% to 90% detected once. The sequences come from CD4+ or CD8+ T cells sorted from blood, collected in a trial of the OX40 agonist ivuxolimab. These receptors originate from an adult with an advanced solid tumor such as melanoma, head and neck, liver or kidney cancer. The CDR3 runs from the conserved cysteine through the conserved F or W. The D gene is left open where the match is weak. Size tells how often a clone was seen (once, few, many) or the class of an expanded clone, and some rows leave it out.

d_call clone_size j_call v_call cdr3_aa cdr3_nt
- - TRBJ2-3 TRBV28 CASVGVQISTDTQYF TGTGCCAGCGTCGGGGTTCAAATTAGCACAGATACGCAGTATTTT
- - TRBJ2-7 TRBV7-2 CASSIRDQQYF TGTGCCAGCAGCATCCGGGACCAGCAGTACTTC
TRBD1 - TRBJ2-2 TRBV9 CASSVEAGTANTGELFF TGTGCCAGCAGCGTAGAGGCCGGGACAGCTAACACCGGGGAGCTGTTTTTT
- - TRBJ1-2 TRBV19 CASSPGGGGYGYTF TGTGCCAGTAGCCCGGGGGGCGGAGGCTATGGCTACACCTTC
- - TRBJ1-2 TRBV6-4 CASSDGGIYTF TGTGCCAGCAGTGACGGAGGGATCTACACCTTC
- - TRBJ1-5 TRBV30 CAWSPGRSNQPQHF TGTGCCTGGTCCCCGGGACGGTCAAATCAGCCCCAGCATTTT
- - TRBJ2-2 TRBV7-8 CASSPLGRNTGELFF TGTGCCAGCAGCCCACTCGGGAGGAACACCGGGGAGCTGTTTTTT
- - TRBJ1-5 TRBV6-6 CASSWGAGNQPQHF TGTGCCTCTTCATGGGGGGCAGGGAATCAGCCCCAGCATTTT
TRBD1 - TRBJ1-1 TRBV5-6 CASRRTGANTEAFF TGTGCCAGCAGACGTACAGGGGCGAACACTGAAGCTTTCTTT
TRBD2 - TRBJ2-1 TRBV14 CASSQTSGIYNEQFF TGTGCCAGCAGCCAAACTAGCGGGATTTACAATGAGCAGTTCTTC
- few TRBJ1-5 TRBV7-2 CASSLDGNNQPQHF TGTGCCAGCAGCTTAGACGGCAACAATCAGCCCCAGCATTTT
- - TRBJ2-2 TRBV28 CASSFPYTGELFF TGTGCCAGCAGTTTCCCTTACACCGGGGAGCTGTTTTTT
- - TRBJ2-1 TRBV28 CASSPPGLYNEQFF TGTGCCAGCAGTCCCCCGGGCCTTTACAATGAGCAGTTCTTC
TRBD1 - TRBJ2-2 TRBV19 CASSLGTGDPGELFF TGTGCCAGTAGTCTGGGGACAGGGGATCCCGGGGAGCTGTTTTTT
TRBD2 - TRBJ2-3 TRBV6-1 CASSELAGPSDTQYF TGTGCCAGCAGTGAACTAGCGGGACCCTCAGATACGCAGTATTTT
TRBD1 - TRBJ1-5 TRBV6-1 CASSARDRGPNQPQHF TGTGCCAGCAGTGCCCGGGACAGGGGCCCAAATCAGCCCCAGCATTTT
- - TRBJ1-2 TRBV6-6 CASSYGAQENGYTF TGTGCCAGCAGTTACGGGGCTCAGGAGAATGGCTACACCTTC
- - TRBJ2-3 TRBV10-3 CAISDRDPDTQYF TGTGCCATCAGTGACAGGGACCCAGATACGCAGTATTTT
- - TRBJ2-3 TRBV19 CASKQGGNTQYF TGTGCCAGTAAACAGGGGGGGAATACGCAGTATTTT
- - TRBJ2-3 TRBV20-1 CSATRSDTQYF TGCAGTGCCACCCGCAGTGATACGCAGTATTTT
- - TRBJ1-2 TRBV6-5 CASSYSVDGNYGYTF TGTGCCAGCAGTTACTCGGTGGACGGGAACTATGGCTACACCTTC
- once TRBJ2-5 TRBV14 CASSQRVETQYF TGTGCCAGCAGCCAAAGGGTAGAGACCCAGTACTTC
- - TRBJ2-7 TRBV14 CASSQVSGFEQYF TGTGCCAGCAGCCAAGTCTCGGGGTTCGAGCAGTACTTC
- - TRBJ2-7 TRBV6-6 CASSPTDYEQYF TGTGCCAGCAGTCCAACTGACTACGAGCAGTACTTC
TRBD1 - TRBJ1-3 TRBV5-4 CASSLRQGSGNTIYF TGTGCCAGCAGCTTGAGACAGGGTTCGGGAAACACCATATATTTT
- - TRBJ1-4 TRBV18 CASSPPSGEKLFF TGTGCCAGCTCACCCCCGTCAGGCGAAAAACTGTTTTTT
- - TRBJ2-5 TRBV30 CAWSRDQRETQYF TGTGCCTGGAGTCGGGACCAGCGAGAGACCCAGTACTTC
- - TRBJ2-5 TRBV4-1 CASSHFHGETQYF TGCGCCAGCAGCCATTTCCACGGGGAGACCCAGTACTTC
- - TRBJ1-2 TRBV7-2 CASTGSLGNYGYTF TGTGCCAGCACTGGGTCCCTGGGTAACTATGGCTACACCTTC
- - TRBJ1-2 TRBV14 CASSQIQGYGYTF TGTGCCAGCAGCCAGATCCAGGGGTATGGCTACACCTTC
- - TRBJ1-1 TRBV6-5 CASSPRANMNTEAFF TGTGCCAGCAGCCCGCGGGCCAACATGAACACTGAAGCTTTCTTT
- - TRBJ1-4 TRBV2 CASTQGYGKEKLFF TGTGCCAGCACACAAGGATATGGGAAAGAAAAACTGTTTTTT
- few TRBJ1-1 TRBV11-2 CASSPGRIMNTEAFF TGTGCCAGCAGCCCAGGACGTATCATGAACACTGAAGCTTTCTTT